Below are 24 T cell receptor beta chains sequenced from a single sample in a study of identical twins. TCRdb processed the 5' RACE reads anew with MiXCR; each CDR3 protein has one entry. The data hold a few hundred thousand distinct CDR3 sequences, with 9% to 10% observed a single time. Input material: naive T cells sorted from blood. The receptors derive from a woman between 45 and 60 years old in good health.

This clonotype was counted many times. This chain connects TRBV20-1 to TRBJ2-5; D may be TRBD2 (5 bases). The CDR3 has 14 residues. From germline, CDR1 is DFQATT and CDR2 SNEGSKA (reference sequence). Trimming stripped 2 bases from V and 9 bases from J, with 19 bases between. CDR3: CSARTPGLASAQYF. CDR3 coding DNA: TGCAGTGCTAGAACCCCTGGGCTAGCCTCGGCCCAGTACTTC.

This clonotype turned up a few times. The CDR3 DNA is TGTGCCAGCAGCTTACTAGCGGGAGGCACTGGGGCCAACGTCCTGACTTTC. It codes for CASSLLAGGTGANVLTF. The chain couples TRBV7-9 to TRBJ2-6; 11 nucleotides align to TRBD2. Germline V gives CDR1 SEHNR, CDR2 FQNEAQ (reference sequence). This CDR3 is 17 amino acids long. J gave up 2 bases and V 2 bases, and 2 bases lay outside the gene matches.

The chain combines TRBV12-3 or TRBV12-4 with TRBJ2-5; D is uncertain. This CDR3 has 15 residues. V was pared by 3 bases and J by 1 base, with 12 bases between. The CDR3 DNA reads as TGTGCCAGCAGTTTCCGGACGGGCGTCCAAGAGACCCAGTACTTC. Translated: CASSFRTGVQETQYF.

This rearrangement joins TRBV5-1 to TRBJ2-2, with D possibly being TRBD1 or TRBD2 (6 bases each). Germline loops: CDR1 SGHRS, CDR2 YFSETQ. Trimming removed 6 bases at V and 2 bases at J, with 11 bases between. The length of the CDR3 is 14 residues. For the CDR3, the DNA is TGCGCCAGCACCGGGGGACATAACACCGGGGAGCTGTTTTTT. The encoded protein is CASTGGHNTGELFF. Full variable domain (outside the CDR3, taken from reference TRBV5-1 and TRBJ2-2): KAGVTQTPRYLIKTRGQQVTLSCSPISGHRSVSWYQQTPGQGLQFLFEYFSETQRNKGNFPGRFSGRQFSNSRSEMNVSTLELGDSALYLCASTGGHNTGELFFGEGSRLTVL.

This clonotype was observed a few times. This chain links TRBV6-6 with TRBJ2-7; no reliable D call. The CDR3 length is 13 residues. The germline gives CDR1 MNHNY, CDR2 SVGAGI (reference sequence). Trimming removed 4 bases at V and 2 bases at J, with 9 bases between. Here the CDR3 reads CASSLDQPYEQYF. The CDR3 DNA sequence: TGTGCCAGCAGTTTGGACCAGCCCTACGAGCAGTACTTC.

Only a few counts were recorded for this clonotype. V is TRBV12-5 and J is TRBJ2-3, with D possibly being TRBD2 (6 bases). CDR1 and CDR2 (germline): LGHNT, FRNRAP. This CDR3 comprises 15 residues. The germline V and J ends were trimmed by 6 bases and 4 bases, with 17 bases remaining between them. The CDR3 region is CASGLGLHEPDTQYF. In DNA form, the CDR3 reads TGTGCTAGTGGACTGGGACTCCATGAGCCAGATACGCAGTATTTT.

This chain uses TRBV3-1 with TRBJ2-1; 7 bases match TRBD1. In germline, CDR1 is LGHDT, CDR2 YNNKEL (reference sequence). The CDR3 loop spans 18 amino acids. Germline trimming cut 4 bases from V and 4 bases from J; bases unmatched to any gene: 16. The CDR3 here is CASSPGETGTEKYNEQFF. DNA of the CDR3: TGTGCCAGCAGCCCTGGGGAGACCGGGACAGAGAAATACAATGAGCAGTTCTTC.

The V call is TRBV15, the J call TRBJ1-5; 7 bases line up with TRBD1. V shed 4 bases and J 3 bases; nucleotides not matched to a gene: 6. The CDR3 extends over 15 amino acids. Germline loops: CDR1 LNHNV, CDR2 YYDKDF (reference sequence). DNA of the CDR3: TGTGCCACCAGCATAGATACAGGGGTCAATCAGCCCCAGCATTTT. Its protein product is CATSIDTGVNQPQHF.

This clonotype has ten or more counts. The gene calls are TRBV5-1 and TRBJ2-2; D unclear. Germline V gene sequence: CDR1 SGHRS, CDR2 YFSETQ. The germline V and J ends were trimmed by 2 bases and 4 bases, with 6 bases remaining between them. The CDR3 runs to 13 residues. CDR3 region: CASSFPATGELFF. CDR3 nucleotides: TGCGCCAGCAGCTTTCCAGCCACCGGGGAGCTGTTTTTT.

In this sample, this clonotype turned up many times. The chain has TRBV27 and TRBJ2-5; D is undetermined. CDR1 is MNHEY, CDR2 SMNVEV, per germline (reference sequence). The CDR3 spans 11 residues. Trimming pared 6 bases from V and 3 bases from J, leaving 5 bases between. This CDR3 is CASSHKETQYF. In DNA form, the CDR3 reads TGTGCCAGCAGCCACAAAGAGACCCAGTACTTC.

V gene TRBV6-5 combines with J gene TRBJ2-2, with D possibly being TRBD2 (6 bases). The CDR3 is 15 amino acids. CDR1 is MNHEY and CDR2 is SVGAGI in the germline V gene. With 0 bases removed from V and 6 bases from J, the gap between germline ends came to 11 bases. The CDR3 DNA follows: TGTGCCAGCAGTTACTCGACTAGGGGAGCCGGGGAGCTGTTTTTT. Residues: CASSYSTRGAGELFF.

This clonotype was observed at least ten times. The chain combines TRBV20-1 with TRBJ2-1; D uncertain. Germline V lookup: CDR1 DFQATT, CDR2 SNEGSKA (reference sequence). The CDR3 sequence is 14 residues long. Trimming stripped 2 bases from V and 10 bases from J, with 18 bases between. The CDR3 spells CSARLGSPLKEQFF. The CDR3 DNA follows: TGCAGTGCTAGACTAGGAAGCCCCCTCAAGGAGCAGTTCTTC.

CDR3 region: CATSELGEGTGELFF. In nucleotides, the CDR3 is TGTGCCACCAGTGAGTTGGGAGAAGGCACCGGGGAGCTGTTTTTT. The rearrangement links TRBV24-1 to TRBJ2-2; the D gene is possibly TRBD2 (5 bases). Germline V gene data show CDR1 as KGHDR and CDR2 as SFDVKD. Trimming removed 4 bases at V and 4 bases at J, with 12 bases between. CDR3 length equals 15 residues.

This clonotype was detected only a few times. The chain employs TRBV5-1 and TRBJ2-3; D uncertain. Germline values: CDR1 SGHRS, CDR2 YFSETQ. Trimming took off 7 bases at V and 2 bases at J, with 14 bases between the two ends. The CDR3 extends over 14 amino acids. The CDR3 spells CASGWRDVTDTQYF. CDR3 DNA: TGCGCCAGCGGATGGCGAGACGTCACAGATACGCAGTATTTT.

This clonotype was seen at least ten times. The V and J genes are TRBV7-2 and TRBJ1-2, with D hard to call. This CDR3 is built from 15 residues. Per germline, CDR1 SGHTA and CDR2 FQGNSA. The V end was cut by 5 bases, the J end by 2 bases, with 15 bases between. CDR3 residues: CASSPRTTRNYGYTF. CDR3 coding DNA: TGTGCCAGCAGCCCTCGAACAACACGGAACTATGGCTACACCTTC.

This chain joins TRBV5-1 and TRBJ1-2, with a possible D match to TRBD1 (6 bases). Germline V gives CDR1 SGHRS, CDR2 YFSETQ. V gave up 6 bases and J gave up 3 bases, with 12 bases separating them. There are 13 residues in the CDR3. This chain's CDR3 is CASTPGAHYGYTF. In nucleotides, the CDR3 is TGCGCCAGCACCCCAGGGGCCCACTATGGCTACACCTTC.

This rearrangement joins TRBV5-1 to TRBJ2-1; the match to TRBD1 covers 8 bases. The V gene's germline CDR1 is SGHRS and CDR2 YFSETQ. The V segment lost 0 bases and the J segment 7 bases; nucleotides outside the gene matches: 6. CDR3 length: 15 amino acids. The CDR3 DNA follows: TGCGCCAGCAGCTTGGGACAGGGGATGGGAAATGAGCAGTTCTTC. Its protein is CASSLGQGMGNEQFF.

The DNA for the CDR3 is TGTGCCAGCAGCTTATTATCAGGGACCCCTAGCACAGATACGCAGTATTTT. Translated, it gives CASSLLSGTPSTDTQYF. The chain is built from TRBV7-8 and TRBJ2-3; the D call may be TRBD1 or TRBD2 (5 bases each). The CDR3 loop spans 17 amino acids. Germline V gene sequence: CDR1 SGHVS, CDR2 FQNEAQ. Trimming removed 2 bases at V and 0 bases at J, with 15 bases between.

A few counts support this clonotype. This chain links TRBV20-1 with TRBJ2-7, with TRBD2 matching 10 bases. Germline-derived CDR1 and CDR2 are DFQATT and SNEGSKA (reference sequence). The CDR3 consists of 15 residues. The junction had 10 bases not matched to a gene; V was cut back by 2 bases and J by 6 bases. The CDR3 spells CSARKYGTSDGEQYF. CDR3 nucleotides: TGCAGTGCTAGAAAATACGGGACTAGCGACGGCGAGCAGTACTTC.

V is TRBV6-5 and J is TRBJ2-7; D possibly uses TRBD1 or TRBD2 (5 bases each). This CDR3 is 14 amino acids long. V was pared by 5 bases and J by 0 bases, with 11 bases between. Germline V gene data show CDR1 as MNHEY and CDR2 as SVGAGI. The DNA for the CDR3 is TGTGCCAGCAGTGAGGGGACGGGCTCCTACGAGCAGTACTTC. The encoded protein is CASSEGTGSYEQYF.

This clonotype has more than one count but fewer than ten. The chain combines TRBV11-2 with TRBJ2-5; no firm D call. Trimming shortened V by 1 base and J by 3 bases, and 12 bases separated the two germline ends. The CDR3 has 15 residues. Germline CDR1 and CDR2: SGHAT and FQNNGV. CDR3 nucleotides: TGTGCCAGCAGCTTAGTCGGTGTCGTGAAAGAGACCCAGTACTTC. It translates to CASSLVGVVKETQYF.

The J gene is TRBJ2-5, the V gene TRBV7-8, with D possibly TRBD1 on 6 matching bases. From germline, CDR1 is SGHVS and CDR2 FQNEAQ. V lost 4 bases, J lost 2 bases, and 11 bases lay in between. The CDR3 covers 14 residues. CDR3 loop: CASSSDRRQETQYF. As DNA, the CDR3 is TGTGCCAGCAGCTCCGACAGGCGACAAGAGACCCAGTACTTC.

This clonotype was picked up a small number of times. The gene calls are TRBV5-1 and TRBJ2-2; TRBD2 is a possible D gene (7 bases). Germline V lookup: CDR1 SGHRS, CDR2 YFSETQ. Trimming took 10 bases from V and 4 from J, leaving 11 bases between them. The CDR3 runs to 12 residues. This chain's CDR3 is CAGGGGTGELFF. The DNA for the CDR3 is TGCGCCGGCGGGGGCGGCACCGGGGAGCTGTTTTTT.

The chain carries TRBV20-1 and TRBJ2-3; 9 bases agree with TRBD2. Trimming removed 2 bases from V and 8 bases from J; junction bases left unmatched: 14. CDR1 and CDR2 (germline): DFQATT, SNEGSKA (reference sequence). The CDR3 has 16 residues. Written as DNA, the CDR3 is TGCAGTGCTAGAAAGTTAGCGGGAGAGCTTCCTCTTACGCAGTATTTT. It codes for CSARKLAGELPLTQYF.